These 27 T cell receptor beta chains were sequenced from one sample in a study of CD8 T cells in Susac syndrome. The authors reverse transcribed 0.5 to 1 ug RNA with random hexamers. TCRdb re-analysed the immunoSEQ multiplex PCR reads in MiXCR, keeping a single row per CDR3 protein. The data show approximately 280,000 distinct CDR3 sequences, around 84% seen once. The sample comprised CD8+ T cells from PBMCs. Receptor source: a human donor with multiple sclerosis.

The V call is TRBV7-9, the J call TRBJ2-1, with D perhaps matching TRBD1 (5 bases). The length of the CDR3 is 11 residues. V dropped 4 bases and J dropped 12 bases, with 10 bases sitting between them. Germline V gives CDR1 SEHNR, CDR2 FQNEAQ (reference sequence). The CDR3 region has the DNA TGTGCCAGCAGCTCACAGGCTAGGCAGTTCTTC. This gives the protein CASSSQARQFF.

This chain links TRBV27 with TRBJ2-1, with 7 nucleotides matching TRBD1. CDR1 and CDR2 (germline): MNHEY, SMNVEV (reference sequence). This CDR3 region has 17 residues. V lost 0 bases to trimming and J lost 1 base; unmatched junction nucleotides: 6. The CDR3 bases are TGTGCCAGCAGTTTATCTGTCGGGGACAGTTCCTACAATGAGCAGTTCTTC. It yields the protein CASSLSVGDSSYNEQFF.

The chain couples TRBV5-4 to TRBJ2-2; 7 positions agree with TRBD1. The CDR3 has 15 residues. Germline CDR1 is SGHNT and CDR2 is YYREEE (reference sequence). Trimming took 0 bases from V and 6 from J; bases not matched to a gene: 5. The CDR3 DNA reads TGTGCCAGCAGCTTGGAGATGACAGGGTCCGGGGAGCTGTTTTTT. This sequence encodes CASSLEMTGSGELFF.

The genes are TRBV12-3 or TRBV12-4 and TRBJ2-1, with TRBD2 as a possible D gene (6 bases). V shed 2 bases and J shed 15 bases, with 11 bases lying between them. This CDR3 comprises 11 residues. CDR3 sequence (DNA): TGTGCCAGCAGTTTAACGCGGGAATGGTTCTTC. Its translation: CASSLTREWFF.

CDR3 sequence: CASSPRSQGAYEQYF. CDR3 DNA sequence: TGCGCCAGCAGCCCACGGTCACAGGGGGCTTACGAGCAGTACTTC. The chain links TRBV5-1 to TRBJ2-7; TRBD1 aligns across 9 bases. The CDR3 is 15 residues long. In germline, CDR1 is SGHRS, CDR2 YFSETQ. V shed 4 bases and J 4 bases; nucleotides not matched to a gene: 9.

This clonotype was recorded only once. The rearrangement uses TRBV27 and TRBJ2-7; unclear D gene. V lost 6 bases and J lost 6, with 21 bases in between. CDR3 size: 15 residues. The germline gives CDR1 MNHEY, CDR2 SMNVEV (reference sequence). The CDR3 loop is CASSHRRQRGGEQYF. DNA of the CDR3: TGTGCCAGCAGCCATCGGCGACAACGCGGCGGCGAGCAGTACTTC.

The chain is built from TRBV9 and TRBJ1-2; D gene ambiguous. This CDR3 is built from 12 residues. The ends were cut back, 0 bases at V and 7 bases at J, with 7 bases in the middle. In germline, CDR1 is SGDLS, CDR2 YYNGEE. CDR3 nucleotide sequence: TGTGCCAGCAGCGTAGCAGTAGGTGGCTACACCTTC. As protein: CASSVAVGGYTF.

The rearrangement joins TRBV4-1 to TRBJ2-1, with D possibly matching TRBD2 (6 bases). V lost 1 base to trimming and J lost 9 bases, with 16 bases between them. Germline V lookup: CDR1 MGHRA, CDR2 YSYEKL. The CDR3 loop spans 15 amino acids. The CDR3 region is CASSQGSGTPLEQFF. CDR3 nucleotides: TGCGCCAGCAGCCAAGGTTCAGGGACTCCCCTTGAGCAGTTCTTC.

The chain uses TRBV6-1 and TRBJ1-5; D unclear. Between the trimmed V and J ends, which lost 6 bases and 1 base, there was a span of 13 bases. The CDR3 is made up of 15 amino acids. Germline V gene sequence: CDR1 MNHNS, CDR2 SASEGT. The CDR3 DNA is TGTGCCAGCAGCCCCACCTCACAGAGCAATCAGCCCCAGCATTTT. Encoded protein: CASSPTSQSNQPQHF.

The chain couples TRBV29-1 to TRBJ1-2; 7 bases map to TRBD1. CDR3 length: 17 residues. The ends lost 6 bases at V and 5 bases at J; junction bases unmatched: 21. CDR1 and CDR2 from the germline V gene are SQVTM and ANQGSEA. CDR3 nucleotide sequence: TGCAGCGTGCCCAAGGACAGGACTACTACCGCAGGGTATGGCTACACCTTC. The encoded protein is CSVPKDRTTTAGYGYTF.

J is TRBJ2-7 and V is TRBV28; 7 positions match TRBD2. Germline V lookup: CDR1 MDHEN, CDR2 SYDVKM. The V segment lost 3 bases and the J segment 4 bases; nucleotides outside the gene matches: 6. CDR3 length equals 14 residues. As DNA, the CDR3 is TGTGCCAGCAGTTTTACTAGCGCGGGATACGAGCAGTACTTC. Amino acid sequence: CASSFTSAGYEQYF.

The chain has TRBV9 and TRBJ2-7; D ambiguous. The CDR3 spans 13 residues. V lost 3 bases and J 3 bases, leaving 10 bases between the germline ends. The germline V gene has CDR1 SGDLS and CDR2 YYNGEE. The CDR3 DNA sequence: TGTGCCAGCAGCGCCAGCGCAAACTACGAGCAGTACTTC. Its protein product is CASSASANYEQYF. Drawing the rest from reference TRBV9 and TRBJ2-7, the complete variable domain is DSGVTQTPKHLITATGQRVTLRCSPRSGDLSVYWYQQSLDQGLQFLIQYYNGEERAKGNILERFSAQQFPDLHSELNLSSLELGDSALYFCASSASANYEQYFGPGTRLTVT.

Worth noting for this clonotype: Germline and junction disagree at one end, which may indicate a read error. This chain links TRBV7-9 with TRBJ2-3; 9 bases fit TRBD2. CDR1 and CDR2 from the germline V gene are SEHNR and FQNEAQ (reference sequence). The CDR3 is made up of 14 amino acids. This CDR3 is CASSSGTSTDTQYF. The CDR3 coding sequence is TGTGCCAGCAGCTCCGGGACTAGCACTGATACGCAGTATTTT.

Turning to this clonotype: An end of the junction differs from the germline gene, which may be a read error. The J gene is TRBJ2-4, the V gene TRBV7-9; no clear D. Germline assignment: CDR1 SEHNR and CDR2 FQNEAQ (reference sequence). The CDR3 length is 10 residues. CDR3 DNA sequence: TGTGCCAGCAGTAGTGGGTCCCTTAGCTTC. This codes for CASSSGSLSF.

The V call is TRBV7-9, the J call TRBJ2-5; no clear D gene. Germline CDR1 and CDR2: SEHNR and FQNEAQ (reference sequence). V was cut by 5 bases and J by 3 bases, with 7 bases left in between. The CDR3 covers 12 residues. The CDR3 is CASSRTEETQYF. CDR3 sequence (DNA): TGTGCCAGCAGCCGGACGGAAGAGACCCAGTACTTC.

This rearrangement joins TRBV9 to TRBJ2-7; D is uncertain. The CDR3 spans 14 residues. Trimming took off 0 bases at V and 3 bases at J, with 10 bases between the two ends. From germline, CDR1 is SGDLS and CDR2 YYNGEE. The CDR3 coding sequence is TGTGCCAGCAGCGTAGCATTGAAGGGCTACGAGCAGTACTTC. Protein product: CASSVALKGYEQYF.

The V call is TRBV28, the J call TRBJ2-3; D is uncertain. The CDR3 loop spans 11 amino acids. Germline V gives CDR1 MDHEN, CDR2 SYDVKM. V dropped 8 bases and J dropped 7 bases, with 10 bases sitting between them. The CDR3 sequence: CASALGYTQYF. The CDR3 DNA follows: TGTGCCAGCGCCTTGGGGTATACGCAGTATTTT.

Comments on this clonotype: A junction end diverges from the germline sequence, so it may reflect a read error. The chain combines TRBV6-5 with TRBJ2-7; D not certain. CDR1 is MNHEY and CDR2 is SVGAGI in the germline V gene. The CDR3 has 14 amino acids. Here the CDR3 DNA reads TGTGCCAGCAGCCTTTCTACTATAGGCTACGGGCAGTACTTC. Amino acids: CASSLSTIGYGQYF.

In its sample, this clonotype was seen a few times. The CDR3 nucleotides read TGCGCCAGCAGCCTCGGGACTAGCGGGAGCGCCTACGAGCAGTACTTC. As protein: CASSLGTSGSAYEQYF. The rearrangement uses TRBV4-1 and TRBJ2-7; 14 positions agree with TRBD2. The trim removed 4 bases at V and 2 bases at J, leaving 4 bases unmatched. Germline V gene data show CDR1 as MGHRA and CDR2 as YSYEKL. This CDR3 has 16 residues.

This clonotype was recorded a few times. V usage is TRBV10-3 and J usage is TRBJ1-1, with 10 nucleotides matching TRBD1. The CDR3 runs to 17 residues. Trimming at V came to 3 bases and at J to 0 bases, leaving 7 bases not matched to a gene. In germline, CDR1 is ENHRY, CDR2 SYGVKD. CDR3 nucleotides: TGTGCCATCAGTGATCTGGACAGGGGGAGCATGAACACTGAAGCTTTCTTT. It translates to CAISDLDRGSMNTEAFF.

V is TRBV11-1 and J is TRBJ2-2; D possibly corresponds to TRBD2 (6 bases). Germline lookup yields CDR1 SGHAT and CDR2 FQDESV (reference sequence). The CDR3 contains 21 residues. The V and J ends lost 5 bases and 2 bases respectively, with 30 bases between them. CDR3 sequence (DNA): TGTGCCAGCAGCCCCCCCCCAACTCTAGCGCCCCAAGAAGAAAACACCGGGGAGCTGTTTTTT. Its translation: CASSPPPTLAPQEENTGELFF.

The chain links TRBV11-2 to TRBJ2-1, with D possibly matching TRBD2 (5 bases). The CDR3 contains 16 residues. V lost 5 bases, J lost 1 base, and 15 bases lay in between. Germline V gene data show CDR1 as SGHAT and CDR2 as FQNNGV. The CDR3 bases are TGTGCCAGCAGCCCTTATCGGGAAAGTTCCTACAATGAGCAGTTCTTC. It codes for CASSPYRESSYNEQFF.

The rearrangement uses TRBV10-3 and TRBJ2-1; 13 bases are a match to TRBD2. V lost 4 bases, J lost 6 bases, and 9 bases stayed unmatched. Germline CDR1 and CDR2: ENHRY and SYGVKD. CDR3 length: 17 residues. The CDR3 spells CAISGISGLAGPNEQFF. The CDR3 nucleotides are TGTGCCATCAGTGGTATTTCGGGACTAGCGGGACCCAATGAGCAGTTCTTC.

This chain uses TRBV9 with TRBJ2-7; 10 nucleotides match TRBD2. Germline CDR1 reads SGDLS; CDR2 reads YYNGEE. The V and J ends lost 4 bases and 4 bases, in that order; junction bases with no gene match: 14. The CDR3 loop spans 17 amino acids. CDR3 nucleotide sequence: TGTGCCAGCAGCCCAAGCGGAGAGGTAGCGGGGGGATACGAGCAGTACTTC. Translated: CASSPSGEVAGGYEQYF. The entire variable domain, with the rest obtained from reference TRBV9 and TRBJ2-7, is as follows: DSGVTQTPKHLITATGQRVTLRCSPRSGDLSVYWYQQSLDQGLQFLIQYYNGEERAKGNILERFSAQQFPDLHSELNLSSLELGDSALYFCASSPSGEVAGGYEQYFGPGTRLTVT.

CDR3 region: CASRRTGEDEQYF. Here the CDR3 DNA reads TGTGCCAGCAGACGGACAGGGGAAGACGAGCAGTACTTC. The V gene is TRBV7-2, the J gene TRBJ2-7, with 9 bases that match TRBD1. Germline-derived CDR1 and CDR2 are SGHTA and FQGNSA. J gave up 5 bases and V 6 bases, and 5 bases lay outside the gene matches. This CDR3 is 13 amino acids long.

The chain has TRBV7-9 and TRBJ2-3, with 9 bases that match TRBD2. V trimming: 8 bases; J trimming: 1 base; junction bases outside the gene matches: 13. CDR3 length equals 17 residues. In germline, CDR1 is SEHNR, CDR2 FQNEAQ (reference sequence). This CDR3 is CASDWAGGPRGTDTQYF. DNA for the CDR3: TGTGCCAGCGATTGGGCGGGAGGGCCGCGGGGCACAGATACGCAGTATTTT. Filled out from reference TRBV7-9 and TRBJ2-3, the complete variable domain reads DTGVSQNPRHKITKRGQNVTFRCDPISEHNRLYWYRQTLGQGPEFLTYFQNEAQLEKSRLLSDRFSAERPKGSFSTLEIQRTEQGDSAMYLCASDWAGGPRGTDTQYFGPGTRLTVL.

The rearrangement uses TRBV7-9 and TRBJ2-1; no definite D call. V lost 5 bases and J 6 bases, leaving 11 bases between the germline ends. The germline CDR1 and CDR2 sequences are SEHNR and FQNEAQ (reference sequence). The CDR3 covers 13 residues. This chain's CDR3 is CASSPQASNEQFF. CDR3 coding DNA: TGTGCCAGCAGCCCACAAGCCAGCAATGAGCAGTTCTTC.